The sequence of this T cell receptor (beta chain) was determined in a study of blood T cell repertoires in COVID-19. Study-level background: Some COVID-19 samples were acute and others convalescent; all came from the United States, Italy and Spain. T cells, B-cell-depleted T cells, or PBMCs supplied cDNA or gDNA.

Germline-derived CDR1 and CDR2 are MNHEY and SVGEGT. The CDR3 is 18 amino acids. V lost 2 bases, J lost 3 bases, and 9 bases stayed unmatched. Under the authors' procedure: From reference gene primer amplification, estimates of nucleated cell counts were derived. The method was immunoSEQ multiplex PCR; TCRdb's version includes in-frame clones alone and lacks a portion of them. V, J and clone size are those of that table, while D and trimming were read from the DNA. In the table there are 55,000 to 65,000 clones, about 88% of which are singletons. Source material: peripheral blood. The chain joins TRBV6-2 or TRBV6-3 to TRBJ2-3, with TRBD2 identical over 12 bases. This receptor was identified in a woman aged 60 to 75 with active COVID-19. The CDR3 nucleotides are TGTGCCAGCAGTTACAGCCTAGCGGGGGGGCAAATGACAGATACGCAGTATTTT. As protein: CASSYSLAGGQMTDTQYF.